Listed below are T cell receptor beta chains from one sample, sequenced in a study of breast tumors, draining lymph nodes, adjacent tissues. TCRdb ran MiXCR on the multiplex PCR reads and lists one entry per CDR3 protein. This sample carries over 150,000 distinct CDR3 sequences, around a third of them seen once, and the ten largest clones take 4% to 5.5%. The source material was axillary lymph node tissue. The receptors were sampled from a female donor with breast cancer. Some clones in this sample may be carry-over from other donors' samples. The CDR3 runs from the conserved cysteine through the conserved F or W. Each record gives: J gene, CDR3 length, D gene, clone size, V gene, CDR3 protein, CDR3 DNA. A D gene is named only where the DNA matches it firmly. The size entry is marked missing in some rows and otherwise reads once, few, many or a size class.

>TRBJ2-2|12|TRBD1|-|TRBV10-3
CAIVRDSGELFF
TGTGCCATCGTCCGGGACAGCGGGGAGCTGTTTTTT
>TRBJ2-1|17|-|few|TRBV6-1
CASSGPYSQGGTNEQFF
TGTGCCAGCAGTGGACCGTATTCACAGGGAGGTACGAATGAGCAGTTCTTC
>TRBJ2-2|14|TRBD1|many|TRBV12-3/TRBV12-4
CASSRQGDTGELFF
TGTGCCAGCAGTCGACAGGGGGACACCGGGGAGCTGTTTTTT
>TRBJ2-2|15|TRBD2|-|TRBV20-1
CSAREGGRVTGELFF
TGCAGTGCTAGAGAGGGAGGGCGTGTCACCGGGGAGCTGTTTTTT
>TRBJ2-3|16|TRBD2|many|TRBV6-7
CASERTSGRNPDTQYF
TGTGCCAGCGAAAGGACTAGCGGGAGAAATCCAGATACGCAGTATTTT
>TRBJ1-4|15|-|-|TRBV6-7
CASSSARTDNEKLFF
TGTGCCAGCAGTTCTGCTCGGACAGATAATGAAAAACTGTTTTTT
>TRBJ1-2|15|-|few|TRBV30
CACTPPDRANYGYTF
TGTGCCTGTACCCCGCCAGACAGAGCTAACTATGGCTACACCTTC
>TRBJ2-7|12|-|many|TRBV30
CAWERGAYEQYF
TGTGCCTGGGAGAGGGGTGCCTACGAGCAGTACTTC
>TRBJ2-3|17|TRBD2|many|TRBV5-1
CASSYGTSGSSTDTQYF
TGCGCCAGCAGCTACGGGACTAGCGGCTCTAGCACAGATACGCAGTATTTT
>TRBJ2-7|14|TRBD2|many|TRBV5-1
CASSLAGTPREQYF
TGCGCCAGCAGCTTAGCGGGAACCCCCAGGGAGCAGTACTTC
>TRBJ2-5|14|-|many|TRBV19
CASSIGTDQETQYF
TGTGCCAGTAGTATAGGGACAGACCAAGAGACCCAGTACTTC
>TRBJ1-2|13|-|many|TRBV5-6
CASSSGLSYGYTF
TGTGCCAGCAGCTCTGGACTTAGCTATGGCTACACCTTC
>TRBJ2-5|16|TRBD2|many|TRBV19
CASTAASGGAVETQYF
TGTGCCAGTACCGCCGCTAGCGGGGGGGCCGTGGAGACCCAGTACTTC
>TRBJ2-5|14|-|-|TRBV15
CATSSGGNQETQYF
TGTGCCACCAGCAGCGGAGGGAACCAAGAGACCCAGTACTTC
>TRBJ1-4|18|-|many|TRBV11-3
CASSLVMRAVSTNEKLFF
TGTGCCAGCAGCTTAGTAATGAGGGCCGTTTCAACTAATGAAAAACTGTTTTTT
>TRBJ2-3|13|-|many|TRBV9
CASSVVGTDTQYF
TGTGCCAGCAGCGTAGTAGGGACAGATACGCAGTATTTT
>TRBJ2-6|17|TRBD2|many|TRBV11-2
CASSSELAGSGANVLTF
TGTGCCAGCAGCTCGGAACTAGCGGGATCAGGGGCCAACGTCCTGACTTTC
>TRBJ1-3|13|-|-|TRBV5-4
CASSSKGGNTIYF
TGTGCCAGCAGCTCAAAAGGAGGAAACACCATATATTTT
>TRBJ2-5|16|TRBD2|once|TRBV11-3
CASSRRGLAGQETQYF
TGTGCCAGCAGCCGGAGGGGACTAGCGGGGCAAGAGACCCAGTACTTC
>TRBJ1-4|12|-|-|TRBV13
CASSRGSEKLFF
TGTGCCAGCAGCCGGGGTAGTGAAAAACTGTTTTTT
>TRBJ2-1|15|-|many|TRBV20-1
CSARTGETTYREQFF
TGCAGTGCTAGAACTGGCGAGACTACGTACAGGGAGCAGTTCTTC
>TRBJ1-6|14|TRBD1|many|TRBV7-9
CASSSDRGITPLHF
TGTGCCAGCAGCTCGGACAGGGGGATAACACCCCTCCACTTT
>TRBJ2-1|13|TRBD2|-|TRBV29-1
CSVVILAGNEQFF
TGCAGCGTCGTTATCTTAGCGGGGAATGAGCAGTTCTTC
>TRBJ2-5|15|-|many|TRBV3-1
CASSQTGTLQETQYF
TGTGCCAGCAGCCAGACCGGGACCCTCCAAGAGACCCAGTACTTC
>TRBJ2-3|13|-|many|TRBV12-3/TRBV12-4
CASSQLSTDTQYF
TGTGCCAGCAGCCAACTGAGCACAGATACGCAGTATTTT
>TRBJ2-2|16|-|-|TRBV7-2
CASGLWGRGYAGELFF
TGTGCCAGCGGCTTATGGGGGCGAGGTTACGCCGGGGAGCTGTTTTTT
>TRBJ1-4|19|TRBD1|few|TRBV11-2
CASSLGPLRGPSTNEKLFF
TGTGCCAGCAGCTTAGGGCCCCTCAGGGGGCCTTCAACTAATGAAAAACTGTTTTTT
>TRBJ2-4|16|-|many|TRBV7-8
CASSLRGRSRGNIQYF
TGTGCCAGCAGCTTAAGGGGCAGGTCTAGGGGAAACATTCAGTACTTC
>TRBJ1-2|12|TRBD1|-|TRBV10-3
CAISGTGDGYTF
TGTGCCATCAGTGGGACAGGGGATGGCTACACCTTC
>TRBJ1-2|15|TRBD1|few|TRBV6-1
CASTRDRAANYGYTF
TGTGCCAGCACCCGGGACAGGGCCGCTAACTATGGCTACACCTTC
>TRBJ2-7|14|TRBD2|many|TRBV20-1
CSARRGLAGVEQYF
TGCAGTGCTAGGAGAGGACTAGCGGGAGTCGAGCAGTACTTC
>TRBJ2-5|18|TRBD2|once|TRBV4-1
CASSPQTGLAGAQETQYF
TGCGCCAGCAGCCCGCAAACAGGGCTAGCGGGAGCTCAAGAGACCCAGTACTTC
>TRBJ2-7|14|TRBD1|-|TRBV7-9
CASSVGDRASEQYF
TGTGCCAGCAGCGTAGGCGACAGGGCCTCCGAGCAGTACTTC
>TRBJ1-6|14|TRBD1|many|TRBV20-1
CSALTGGGNSPLHF
TGCAGTGCTTTGACAGGGGGCGGGAATTCACCCCTCCACTTT
>TRBJ1-4|14|-|many|TRBV19
CASSIIGGDEKLFF
TGTGCCAGTAGTATTATTGGGGGGGACGAAAAACTGTTTTTT
>TRBJ2-1|16|TRBD2|many|TRBV24-1
CATSDLRAGGHNEQFF
TGTGCCACCAGTGATTTAAGGGCGGGGGGTCACAATGAGCAGTTCTTC
>TRBJ2-3|14|-|many|TRBV5-1
CASSLLGAPDTQYF
TGCGCCAGCAGCTTGTTGGGGGCCCCAGATACGCAGTATTTT
>TRBJ2-1|13|TRBD2|many|TRBV20-1
CSGTSGRWNEQFF
TGCAGCGGGACTAGCGGGAGGTGGAATGAGCAGTTCTTC
>TRBJ2-2|15|TRBD2|-|TRBV20-1
CSASESTSGSRELFF
TGCAGTGCTAGCGAGTCGACTAGCGGGAGTAGGGAGCTGTTTTTT
>TRBJ2-3|16|-|many|TRBV4-2
CASSQQLAASTDTQYF
TGCGCCAGCAGCCAACAGCTAGCAGCTAGCACAGATACGCAGTATTTT
>TRBJ2-7|13|-|many|TRBV30
CAWSRGAGYEQYF
TGTGCCTGGAGTAGAGGGGCCGGCTACGAGCAGTACTTC
>TRBJ2-3|17|TRBD2|many|TRBV7-2
CASTLYSGRAGADTQYF
TGTGCCAGCACCCTTTATAGCGGGAGGGCCGGCGCAGATACGCAGTATTTT
>TRBJ2-6|17|-|-|TRBV12-3/TRBV12-4
CASSLGTVVTGASVLTF
TGTGCCAGCAGTTTAGGGACAGTTGTTACTGGGGCCAGCGTCCTGACTTTC
>TRBJ2-5|16|TRBD1|many|TRBV9
CASSAGQALYQETQYF
TGTGCCAGCAGCGCAGGACAGGCTCTGTACCAAGAGACCCAGTACTTC
>TRBJ1-3|15|-|-|TRBV15
CATSREVGSGNTLYF
-
>TRBJ1-6|14|-|many|TRBV3-1
CASSQGGSNSPLHF
TGTGCCAGCAGCCAAGGGGGATCGAATTCACCCCTCCACTTT
>TRBJ2-3|13|-|many|TRBV6-2/TRBV6-3
CASSKLKASLQYF
TGTGCCAGCAGTAAACTAAAAGCGAGCCTCCAGTATTTT
>TRBJ2-5|18|-|-|TRBV7-9
CASSIAGRGLTRQETQYF
TGTGCCAGCAGCATAGCTGGGAGAGGGCTGACGAGACAAGAGACCCAGTACTTC
>TRBJ2-2|17|-|few|TRBV6-5
CASSYHGSPGSTGELFF
TGTGCCAGCAGTTATCACGGGAGCCCCGGGAGCACCGGGGAGCTGTTTTTT
>TRBJ2-7|12|-|-|TRBV7-2
CASSLGGAGQYF
TGTGCCAGCAGCTTGGGTGGTGCCGGGCAGTACTTC
>TRBJ1-6|12|-|few|TRBV6-2/TRBV6-3
CASRTMSSPLHF
TGTGCCAGCAGAACAATGAGTTCACCCCTCCACTTT
>TRBJ1-4|14|TRBD1|many|TRBV19
CASSMTGTNEKLFF
TGTGCCAGTAGTATGACAGGGACTAATGAAAAACTGTTTTTT
>TRBJ2-5|15|TRBD2|many|TRBV6-5
CASSTSGGAWETQYF
TGTGCCAGCAGTACTAGCGGGGGGGCCTGGGAGACCCAGTACTTC
>TRBJ1-3|13|-|many|TRBV20-1
CSARDPLSNTIYF
TGCAGTGCTAGAGATCCTCTTTCAAACACCATATATTTT
>TRBJ2-1|14|-|many|TRBV20-1
CSAGGGAGEVWQFF
TGCAGTGCTGGCGGGGGTGCAGGGGAGGTCTGGCAGTTCTTC
>TRBJ1-1|14|-|few|TRBV5-5
CASSPPFLMTEAFF
TGTGCCAGCAGCCCCCCGTTTCTAATGACTGAAGCTTTCTTT
>TRBJ2-5|15|-|many|TRBV2
CASSTSGARQETQYF
TGTGCCAGCAGTACTAGTGGGGCCCGCCAAGAGACCCAGTACTTC
>TRBJ2-7|17|TRBD2|many|TRBV20-1
CSAPGLAGGPSPYEQYF
TGCAGTGCTCCGGGACTAGCGGGAGGGCCAAGTCCCTACGAGCAGTACTTC
>TRBJ2-7|13|-|many|TRBV28
CASSSGRSYEQYF
TGTGCCAGCAGTTCCGGACGGTCCTACGAGCAGTACTTC